A single TCR beta chain is shown here with its context. Its antigen is unidentified. Measured with immunoSEQ multiplex PCR; TCRdb has only the in-frame clones, and not every one. Altogether 60,000 or so clones are present, around 84% being singletons, with the ten largest covering 4%. The data were obtained in a study of a mutant IDH1 vaccine in newly diagnosed glioma. Whole-study context: Treated patients were approximately 62% male, around 40% female, mean age 40.4 years. Pretreatment consisted of radiotherapy, temozolomide, or both, with most receiving both. General observations from the study: Across multiple MHC alleles, 93.3% of patients had vaccine-induced responses.

Germline V gene data show CDR1 as SGHVS and CDR2 as FQNEAQ. V was cut by 1 base and J by 2 bases, with 15 bases left in between. The CDR3 extends over 17 amino acids. Regarding time point: week 23, last vaccination. What each vaccine dose contained was 300 ug of mutant IDH1 20-mer peptide, accompanied by topical imiquimod. Tumors from donors were new WHO grade 3 or 4 IDH1-mutant astrocytomas with ATRX loss. J is TRBJ1-5 and V is TRBV7-8; D not certain. The TCR sequence derives from a man aged 30 to 39 with glioma. The specimen was PBMCs, collected from a glioma patient whose treatment included an IDH1 peptide vaccine. The CDR3 loop reads CASSLVPRAAGNQPQHF. As DNA, the CDR3 is TGTGCCAGCAGCTTAGTTCCAAGGGCCGCGGGCAATCAGCCCCAGCATTTT.